These T cell receptor beta chains were read from a single sample in a study of cytomegalovirus exposure and HLA in healthy donors. The protocol was immunoSEQ multiplex PCR, while the TCRdb copy is restricted to in-frame clones and leaves out a portion. The sample records some 130,000 clones, 80% being singletons. Sample: PBMCs. The receptors originated from a young man in good health and CMV-seronegative. CDR3s leave out the opening cysteine and the closing phenylalanine or tryptophan. The D gene is left open where the match is weak.

V gene	D gene	J gene	CDR3 length	CDR3 protein
TRBV5-6	TRBD2	TRBJ2-7	10	ASSWGRVGKY
TRBV4-3	TRBD2	TRBJ2-3	13	ASSQEAGGGDTQY
TRBV10-3	TRBD1	TRBJ1-1	12	AISEITGDTEAF
TRBV6-1	NA	TRBJ1-5	12	ASTRNRFNQPQH
TRBV10-1	NA	TRBJ1-2	10	ASSDSPWGYT
TRBV30	NA	TRBJ1-1	8	ATSGGRAF
TRBV5-4	NA	TRBJ2-1	12	ASKEEQIYNEQF
TRBV6-5	TRBD2	TRBJ2-7	13	ASSYSLAVRGEQY
TRBV25-1	NA	TRBJ2-5	11	ASSAVALETQY
TRBV15	NA	TRBJ1-1	13	ATSRPLGAPVEAF
TRBV2	TRBD1	TRBJ2-1	10	ASSGQGYEQF
TRBV5-1	NA	TRBJ2-3	12	ASSQSSSTDTQY
TRBV4-1	TRBD1	TRBJ2-7	13	ASSRVTGQPYEQY
TRBV28	TRBD2	TRBJ2-5	17	ASSLLGLAGGPSQETQY
TRBV19	TRBD1	TRBJ2-1	14	ASSIRGPSSYNEQF
TRBV14	NA	TRBJ2-2	16	ASSSSVGRARGTGELF
TRBV2	NA	NA	9	ASSPTYEQY
TRBV7-8	NA	TRBJ1-4	10	ASSLPAGKLF
TRBV28	NA	TRBJ1-2	13	ASRVTGGWDYGYT
TRBV27	TRBD1	TRBJ1-4	13	ASSRTGGINEKLF
TRBV11-2	TRBD1	TRBJ1-2	15	ASSLSSGDRGKGGYT
TRBV10-3	NA	TRBJ1-1	12	AISESAGGTEAF
TRBV28	TRBD2	TRBJ2-3	12	ASSSPGTSGTQY
TRBV5-5	NA	TRBJ2-1	13	ASSRDADSYNEQF
TRBV5-1	TRBD2	TRBJ2-3	13	ASRPGTSGSDTQY
TRBV7-2	NA	TRBJ2-7	13	ASSLETASSYEQY
TRBV15	TRBD1	TRBJ1-5	14	ATSRLRTGGNQPQH
TRBV28	NA	TRBJ2-7	12	ASSTPGRSYEQY
TRBV30	TRBD1	TRBJ1-2	15	AWRQGTGLDYSYGYT
TRBV19	NA	TRBJ2-7	11	ASSMELSYEQY
TRBV7-7	TRBD2	TRBJ2-1	13	ASSFGLAGVDEQF
TRBV2	NA	TRBJ1-5	13	ASSVQAGGNQPQH
TRBV7-2	NA	TRBJ1-1	12	ASSPAGVNTEAF
TRBV5-4	TRBD2	TRBJ2-3	13	ASSDKREGTDTQY
TRBV10-2	TRBD2	TRBJ2-2	12	ATGMERDRGELF
TRBV5-1	NA	TRBJ2-2	10	ASSFRAGELF
TRBV6-6	NA	TRBJ2-7	14	ASRNTNSGLSYEQY
TRBV18	NA	TRBJ1-1	11	ASSLTTNTEAF
TRBV7-9	TRBD1	TRBJ2-7	13	ASSLATGDGYEQY
TRBV12-2	NA	TRBJ2-7	21	ASRLEGWASGTRIPAEAYEQY
TRBV9	TRBD1	TRBJ1-2	14	ASSSHPEGAGYGYT
TRBV7-2	NA	TRBJ2-5	12	ASSTGSIQETQY
TRBV18	NA	TRBJ2-1	14	ASSPPGTVYPNEQF
TRBV9	NA	TRBJ2-2	16	ASSEEGGLSGYTGELF
TRBV4-2	TRBD2	TRBJ2-3	12	ASERTSVTDTQY
TRBV6-5	TRBD1	TRBJ2-7	13	ASSHRQGMAYEQY
TRBV4-2	TRBD2	TRBJ2-2	16	ASSQENAGGPWTGELF
TRBV11-2	TRBD1	TRBJ2-1	11	ASSLGQGNLEF
TRBV19	NA	TRBJ2-3	12	ASSIGQSTDTQY
TRBV19	NA	TRBJ2-3	14	ASSILSGTSTDTQY
TRBV13	NA	TRBJ1-1	12	ASRLGWGDTEAF